These 17 T cell receptor beta chains were sequenced from one sample in a study of T cell changes during pregnancy in multiple sclerosis. TCRdb's table, derived via immunoSEQ multiplex PCR, lists solely in-frame clones and lacks some. The sample has around 69,000 clones, approximately 91% seen once. Material: peripheral blood, obtained in the third trimester of pregnancy. The receptors originated from a female donor with multiple sclerosis, enrolled in a pregnancy study.

This chain joins TRBV5-5 and TRBJ2-7; a possible D gene is TRBD2 (7 bases). This CDR3 contains 16 residues. Germline V gene lookup returns CDR1 SGHKS and CDR2 YYEKEE (reference sequence). V shed 1 base and J shed 0 bases, with 14 bases lying between them. CDR3: CASSLRGGHSSYEQYF. The CDR3 region has the DNA TGTGCCAGCAGCTTGAGGGGGGGCCATTCCTCCTACGAGCAGTACTTC.

For the CDR3, the DNA is TGTGCCTGGAGCCCGGGACATTATCAGCCCCAGCATTTT. Protein product: CAWSPGHYQPQHF. The gene calls are TRBV30 and TRBJ1-5; D perhaps matches TRBD1 (6 bases). CDR3 length equals 13 residues. Germline V gives CDR1 GTSNPN, CDR2 SVGIG (reference sequence). The germline V and J ends were trimmed by 3 bases and 5 bases, with 11 bases remaining between them.

As for this clone: Other DNA sequences of this sample code for an identical CDR3. This chain links TRBV25-1 with TRBJ2-7, with a weak D call TRBD1 (6 bases). This CDR3 spans 14 amino acids. Trimming stripped 4 bases from V and 2 bases from J, with 12 bases between. Germline V gene lookup returns CDR1 MGHDK and CDR2 SYGVNS. In nucleotides, the CDR3 is TGTGCCAGCAGTGGGACAGTTGGCCCCTACGAGCAGTACTTC. Translation gives CASSGTVGPYEQYF.

This clone was found a few times. The chain employs TRBV5-1 and TRBJ2-7, with 9 bases that match TRBD2. Germline CDR1 reads SGHRS; CDR2 reads YFSETQ. V was pared by 4 bases and J by 7 bases, with 9 bases of the junction left unmatched. The CDR3 is 14 residues long. The CDR3 protein is CASSALAGPGEQYF. CDR3 DNA: TGCGCCAGCAGCGCGCTAGCGGGGCCCGGAGAGCAGTACTTC.

V and J are TRBV6-1 and TRBJ1-4; 7 bases map to TRBD1. Trimming took 5 bases from V and 9 from J; bases not matched to a gene: 9. CDR3 length: 14 amino acids. Per the germline V gene, CDR1 is MNHNS and CDR2 is SASEGT. CDR3 DNA sequence: TGTGCCAGCAGTTTCCATCAGGGGGAGAAAAAACTGTTTTTT. Encoded protein: CASSFHQGEKKLFF.

The chain combines TRBV10-1 with TRBJ1-2, with a possible D match to TRBD1 (6 bases). CDR1 and CDR2 (germline): WNHNN, SYGVQD (reference sequence). The CDR3 spans 13 residues. V was pared by 3 bases and J by 4 bases, with 9 bases between. The CDR3 spells CASSEGQFYGYTF. The CDR3 bases are TGCGCCAGCAGTGAAGGACAGTTCTATGGCTACACCTTC.

The gene calls are TRBV6-5 and TRBJ2-2; D ambiguous. Germline lookup yields CDR1 MNHEY and CDR2 SVGAGI. Trimming stripped 2 bases from V and 2 bases from J, with 6 bases between. This CDR3 contains 14 residues. CDR3 loop: CASSYAHNTGELFF. The CDR3 DNA reads as TGTGCCAGCAGTTACGCGCACAACACCGGGGAGCTGTTTTTT.

The chain combines TRBV7-8 with TRBJ1-2; no reliable D call. The CDR3 is 12 amino acids. V gave up 2 bases and J gave up 3 bases, with 4 bases separating them. The germline V gene encodes CDR1 SGHVS and CDR2 FQNEAQ. CDR3 nucleotide sequence: TGTGCCAGCAGCTTAACAGACTATGGCTACACCTTC. Translation: CASSLTDYGYTF. The variable domain in full, with the rest retrieved from reference TRBV7-8 and TRBJ1-2, is GAGVSQSPRYKVAKRGQDVALRCDPISGHVSLFWYQQALGQGPEFLTYFQNEAQLDKSGLPSDRFFAERPEGSVSTLKIQRTQQEDSAVYLCASSLTDYGYTFGSGTRLTVV.

The genes are TRBV28 and TRBJ2-3, with 11 positions matching TRBD2. This CDR3 region has 15 residues. Germline V gene data show CDR1 as MDHEN and CDR2 as SYDVKM. V trimming: 5 bases; J trimming: 6 bases; junction bases outside the gene matches: 7. The CDR3 DNA reads as TGTGCCAGCAGTGATCTAGCGGGGGGCGCCGATACGCAGTATTTT. It specifies CASSDLAGGADTQYF. Complete variable domain (other parts from reference TRBV28 and TRBJ2-3): DVKVTQSSRYLVKRTGEKVFLECVQDMDHENMFWYRQDPGLGLRLIYFSYDVKMKEKGDIPEGYSVSREKKERFSLILESASTNQTSMYLCASSDLAGGADTQYFGPGTRLTVL.

The CDR3 coding sequence is TGTGCCAGCAGCTTAGGGGGGGGTATTCAGCCCCAGCATTTT. As protein: CASSLGGGIQPQHF. The rearrangement links TRBV7-9 to TRBJ1-5, with a possible D match to TRBD1 (5 bases). This CDR3 comprises 14 residues. Germline V gene data show CDR1 as SEHNR and CDR2 as FQNEAQ (reference sequence). Trimming took off 1 base at V and 6 bases at J, with 10 bases between the two ends.

This clone is a singleton in its sample. This chain joins TRBV28 and TRBJ2-7; 9 bases map to TRBD1. The germline V gene encodes CDR1 MDHEN and CDR2 SYDVKM. The junction had 5 bases not matched to a gene; V was cut back by 9 bases and J by 2 bases. The CDR3 length is 13 residues. This CDR3 is CASKQGATYEQYF. The CDR3 bases are TGTGCCAGTAAACAGGGGGCGACCTACGAGCAGTACTTC. Combining the CDR3 with reference TRBV28 and TRBJ2-7 gives the whole variable domain DVKVTQSSRYLVKRTGEKVFLECVQDMDHENMFWYRQDPGLGLRLIYFSYDVKMKEKGDIPEGYSVSREKKERFSLILESASTNQTSMYLCASKQGATYEQYFGPGTRLTVT.

The V gene is TRBV7-3, the J gene TRBJ1-1, with D tentatively TRBD1 (6 bases). This CDR3 comprises 13 residues. Germline values: CDR1 SGHTA, CDR2 FQGTGA. Trimming pared 4 bases from V and 10 bases from J, leaving 16 bases between. The CDR3 loop is CASSSNPGQRAFF. For the CDR3, the DNA is TGTGCCAGCAGCTCCAATCCGGGACAAAGAGCTTTCTTT.

The chain couples TRBV7-2 to TRBJ2-2; the D gene is possibly TRBD2 (6 bases). The CDR3 length is 14 residues. V was shortened by 5 bases and J by 5 bases, with 12 bases between the two germline ends. Germline CDR1 and CDR2: SGHTA and FQGNSA. The CDR3 protein is CASSQGLATGELFF. CDR3 sequence (DNA): TGTGCCAGCAGCCAAGGGCTAGCGACCGGGGAGCTGTTTTTT.

The chain employs TRBV2 and TRBJ1-5, with D perhaps matching TRBD1 (5 bases). The CDR3 totals 14 residues. V lost 6 bases to trimming and J lost 3 bases, with 12 bases between them. Germline V gives CDR1 SNHLY, CDR2 FYNNEI. CDR3 amino acids: CASSLDSNNQPQHF. The CDR3 DNA reads as TGTGCCAGCAGCCTCGACAGCAACAATCAGCCCCAGCATTTT.

The rearrangement links TRBV5-1 to TRBJ1-2, with D maybe TRBD1 (5 bases). The length of the CDR3 is 16 residues. V was trimmed by 1 base and J by 2 bases, leaving 15 bases between them. Germline V gives CDR1 SGHRS, CDR2 YFSETQ. The CDR3 bases are TGCGCCAGCAGCTTGAATTACCAGGACAAAAACTATGGCTACACCTTC. It yields the protein CASSLNYQDKNYGYTF.

The rearrangement joins TRBV2 to TRBJ2-3; 8 bases line up with TRBD1. Germline V gene lookup returns CDR1 SNHLY and CDR2 FYNNEI. This CDR3 contains 14 residues. Unmatched junction bases numbered 9, after V lost 8 bases and J lost 5 bases. In DNA form, the CDR3 reads TGTGCCAGCGGAGGACAGGGATCCCTAGATACGCAGTATTTT. Its translation is CASGGQGSLDTQYF.

This clone has just one count. J is TRBJ2-7 and V is TRBV14; 7 bases match TRBD1. The CDR3 consists of 15 residues. V shed 3 bases, J shed 0 bases, and the junction held 5 bases outside the gene matches. In germline, CDR1 is SGHDN, CDR2 FVKESK. CDR3 protein: CASSHDRAYSYEQYF. The DNA for the CDR3 is TGTGCCAGCAGCCACGACAGGGCGTACTCCTACGAGCAGTACTTC.